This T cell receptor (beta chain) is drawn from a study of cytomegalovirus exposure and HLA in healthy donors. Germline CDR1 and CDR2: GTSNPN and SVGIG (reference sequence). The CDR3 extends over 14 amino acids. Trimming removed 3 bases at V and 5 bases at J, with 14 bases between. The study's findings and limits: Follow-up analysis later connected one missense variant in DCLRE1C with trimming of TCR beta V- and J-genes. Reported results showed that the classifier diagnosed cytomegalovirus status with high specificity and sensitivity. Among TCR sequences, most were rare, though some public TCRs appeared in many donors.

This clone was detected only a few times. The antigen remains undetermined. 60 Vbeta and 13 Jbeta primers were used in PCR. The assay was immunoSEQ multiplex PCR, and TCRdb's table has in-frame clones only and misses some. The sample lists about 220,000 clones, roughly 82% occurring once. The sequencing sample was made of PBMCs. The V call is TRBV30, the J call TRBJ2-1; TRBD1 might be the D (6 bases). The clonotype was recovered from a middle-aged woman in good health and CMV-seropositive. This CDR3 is CAWSPDRSNNEQFF. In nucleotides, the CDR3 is TGTGCCTGGAGCCCGGACAGATCAAACAATGAGCAGTTCTTC.